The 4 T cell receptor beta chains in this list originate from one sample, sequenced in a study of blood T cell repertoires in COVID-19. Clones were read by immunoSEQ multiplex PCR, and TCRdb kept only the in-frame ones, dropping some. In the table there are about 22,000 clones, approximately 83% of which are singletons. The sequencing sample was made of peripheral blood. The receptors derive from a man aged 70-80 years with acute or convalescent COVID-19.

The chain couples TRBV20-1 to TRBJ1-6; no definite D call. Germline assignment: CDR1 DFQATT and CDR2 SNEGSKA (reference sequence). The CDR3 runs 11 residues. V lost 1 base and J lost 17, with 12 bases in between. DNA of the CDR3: TGCAGTGCTAGAGCGCAGGCGCTCATCCACTTT. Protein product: CSARAQALIHF.

This CDR3 is CASSLPGQGRREQYF. CDR3 nucleotides: TGTGCCAGCAGCCTCCCGGGACAGGGGAGGCGCGAGCAGTACTTC. V is TRBV28 and J is TRBJ2-7; TRBD1 agrees at 10 bases. Germline CDR1 MDHEN, CDR2 SYDVKM. V lost 6 bases, J lost 6 bases, and 11 bases stayed unmatched. This CDR3 region has 15 residues.

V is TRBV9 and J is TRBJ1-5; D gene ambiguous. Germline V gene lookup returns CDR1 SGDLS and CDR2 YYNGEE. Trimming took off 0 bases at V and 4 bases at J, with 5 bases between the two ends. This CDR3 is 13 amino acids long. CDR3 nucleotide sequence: TGTGCCAGCAGCGTAGGGAGAAATCAGCCCCAGCATTTT. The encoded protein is CASSVGRNQPQHF. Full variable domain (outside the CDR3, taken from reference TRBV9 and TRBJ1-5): DSGVTQTPKHLITATGQRVTLRCSPRSGDLSVYWYQQSLDQGLQFLIQYYNGEERAKGNILERFSAQQFPDLHSELNLSSLELGDSALYFCASSVGRNQPQHFGDGTRLSIL.

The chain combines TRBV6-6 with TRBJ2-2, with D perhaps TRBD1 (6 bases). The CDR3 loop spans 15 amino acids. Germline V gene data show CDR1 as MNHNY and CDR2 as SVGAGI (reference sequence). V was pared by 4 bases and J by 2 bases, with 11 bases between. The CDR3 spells CASSSYRVNTGELFF. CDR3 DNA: TGTGCCAGCAGTTCTTACAGGGTCAACACCGGGGAGCTGTTTTTT.